This T cell receptor beta chain is drawn from a study of blood T cell repertoires in COVID-19. Turning to the study itself: Samples came from the United States, Italy and Spain, spanning acute and convalescent COVID-19. From T cells, B-cell-depleted T cells, or PBMCs came the material, which was cDNA or gDNA.

The ends lost 4 bases at V and 4 bases at J; junction bases unmatched: 4. Germline V gives CDR1 SGDLS, CDR2 YYNGEE. The CDR3 has 14 amino acids. In the study's own analysis: Using reference gene primer amplification, nucleated cell counts were estimated. Measured with immunoSEQ multiplex PCR; TCRdb has only the in-frame clones, and not every one. That table furnishes V, J and clone size, whereas the DNA furnished D and trimming. The top ten clones hold about 2.1% of a sample with approximately 240,000 clones, 70% to 90% of them seen once. The chain recombines TRBV9 with TRBJ2-1; 8 bases line up with TRBD1. The clonotype comes from a woman aged 40 to 55 who had recovered from COVID-19. Input material: peripheral blood. The CDR3 reads CASSSRTGYNEQFF. Written as DNA, the CDR3 is TGTGCCAGCAGCTCAAGGACAGGGTACAATGAGCAGTTCTTC.